This entry concerns a single T cell receptor (beta chain). This record comes from a study of CD8 T cells in Susac syndrome. Patients with stable or active relapsing-remitting disease, all of them treatment-naive, made up the multiple sclerosis controls. There are 13 residues in the CDR3. V was trimmed by 6 bases and J by 5 bases, leaving 16 bases between them. Germline-derived CDR1 and CDR2 are DFQATT and SNEGSKA (reference sequence). The RNA input was about 0.5 to 1 ug, and it was reverse transcribed with random hexamers. Amplification of TCR beta CDR3 across 54 Vbeta and 13 Jbeta was performed with immunoSEQ multiplex PCR. TCRdb fed the immunoSEQ multiplex PCR reads into MiXCR, producing one record per CDR3 protein. The sample has approximately 150,000 distinct CDR3 sequences, 93% seen once.

The receptor was isolated from a human donor with multiple sclerosis. The V gene is TRBV20-1, the J gene TRBJ2-5; no reliable D call. Sequencing was done on a sample of CD4+ T cells from PBMCs. The CDR3 here is CSARWTQAETQYF. CDR3 nucleotide sequence: TGCAGTGCCAGGTGGACCCAGGCCGAGACCCAGTACTTC.